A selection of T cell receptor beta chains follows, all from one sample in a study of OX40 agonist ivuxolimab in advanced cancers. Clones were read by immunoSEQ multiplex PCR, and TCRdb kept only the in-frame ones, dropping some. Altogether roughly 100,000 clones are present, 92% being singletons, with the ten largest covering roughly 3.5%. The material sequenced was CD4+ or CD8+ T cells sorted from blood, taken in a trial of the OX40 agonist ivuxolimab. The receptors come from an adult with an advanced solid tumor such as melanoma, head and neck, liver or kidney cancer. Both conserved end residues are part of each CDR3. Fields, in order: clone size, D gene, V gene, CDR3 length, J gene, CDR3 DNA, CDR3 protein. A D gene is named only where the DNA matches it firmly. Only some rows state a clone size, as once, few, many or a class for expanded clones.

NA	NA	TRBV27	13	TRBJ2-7	TGTGCCAGCAGTTTCGGCAGTTTAGGCGAGCAGTACTTC	CASSFGSLGEQYF
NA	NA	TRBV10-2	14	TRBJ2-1	TGCGCCAGCGGGTACCACCCCGGGGCCAATGAGCAGTTCTTC	CASGYHPGANEQFF
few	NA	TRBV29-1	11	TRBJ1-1	TGCAGCGTTGACAAGGCGGGAGAAGCTTTCTTT	CSVDKAGEAFF
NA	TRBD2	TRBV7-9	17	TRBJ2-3	TGTGCCAGCAGCTTAGCCCCACTAGCGGTACTCACAGATACGCAGTATTTT	CASSLAPLAVLTDTQYF
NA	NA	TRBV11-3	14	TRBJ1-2	TGTGCCAGCAGCTTAGAGGGGGGGATCTATGGCTACACCTTC	CASSLEGGIYGYTF
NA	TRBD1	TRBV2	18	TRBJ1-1	TGTGCCAGCAGTGATTATACCCCAGGGGGCGAGCTGAACACTGAAGCTTTCTTT	CASSDYTPGGELNTEAFF
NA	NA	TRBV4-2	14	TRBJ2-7	TGTGCCAGCAGCCAAGTAGTCCACTCCTACGAGCAGTACTTC	CASSQVVHSYEQYF
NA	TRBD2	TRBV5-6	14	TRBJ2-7	TGTGCCAGCAGCTCCGGGACTAGAAACCACGAGCAGTACTTC	CASSSGTRNHEQYF
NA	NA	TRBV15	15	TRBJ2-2	TGTGCCACCAGCTCTCACGCCATGAACACCGGGGAGCTGTTTTTT	CATSSHAMNTGELFF
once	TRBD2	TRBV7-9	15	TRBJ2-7	TGTGCCAGCAGCTCGTCCAGCGGGAGCGAAGACGAGCAGTACTTC	CASSSSSGSEDEQYF
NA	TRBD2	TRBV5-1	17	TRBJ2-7	TGCGCCAGCACACTCGGCGGGGGGGCCTTAATTTCATACGAGCAGTACTTC	CASTLGGGALISYEQYF
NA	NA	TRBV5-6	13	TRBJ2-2	TGTGCCAGCAGCTTTACAGGGTCCGGGGAGCTGTTTTTT	CASSFTGSGELFF
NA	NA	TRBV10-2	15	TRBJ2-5	TGCGCAACCTTGAACGTGGGGGAATCCCAAGAGACCCAGTACTTC	CATLNVGESQETQYF
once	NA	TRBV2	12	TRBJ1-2	TGTGCCAGCAGCCTTGTAATATATGGCTACACCTTC	CASSLVIYGYTF
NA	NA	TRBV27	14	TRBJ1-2	TGTGCCAGGAGGGGGGGCAGAACTAACTATGGCTACACCTTC	CARRGGRTNYGYTF
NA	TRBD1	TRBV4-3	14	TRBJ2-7	TGCGCCAGCAGCCAAGCGGGACAGTTCCCAGAGCAGTACTTC	CASSQAGQFPEQYF
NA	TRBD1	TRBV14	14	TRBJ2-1	TGTGCCAGCAGCCATCTCCAGGGGGATAATGAGCAGTTCTTC	CASSHLQGDNEQFF
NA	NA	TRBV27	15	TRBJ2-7	TGTGCCAGCGGGTCAGGGGTGGTTGGGACCTACGAGCAGTACTTC	CASGSGVVGTYEQYF
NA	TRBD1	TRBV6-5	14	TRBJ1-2	TGTGCCAGCAGTGAAGGAACAAGGGGGCCGGGCTACACCTTC	CASSEGTRGPGYTF
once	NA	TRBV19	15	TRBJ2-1	TGTGCCAGTAGTTTGGGCCCAAACGGGGTCAATGAGCAGTTCTTC	CASSLGPNGVNEQFF
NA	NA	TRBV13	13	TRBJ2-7	TGTGCCAGCAGCTTACGCGCCTCCTACGAGCAGTACTTC	CASSLRASYEQYF
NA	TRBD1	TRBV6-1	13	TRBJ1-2	TGTGCCAGCAGCGTTACAGGGGACTATGGCTACACCTTC	CASSVTGDYGYTF
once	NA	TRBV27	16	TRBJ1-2	TGTGCCAGCAGTTCTATTGGGCAGGGCATAGGCTATGGCTACACCTTC	CASSSIGQGIGYGYTF
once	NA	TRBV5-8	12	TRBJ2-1	TGTGCCAGCAGGAGTTACTACAATGAGCAGTTCTTC	CASRSYYNEQFF
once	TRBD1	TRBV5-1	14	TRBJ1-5	TGCGCCAGCAGCCCGGGACAGGGAGGACAGCCCCAGCATTTT	CASSPGQGGQPQHF
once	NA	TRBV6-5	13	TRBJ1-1	TGTGCCAGCAGTTACAATTTGAACACTGAAGCTTTCTTT	CASSYNLNTEAFF
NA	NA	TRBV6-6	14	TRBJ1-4	TGTGCCACTGGGGGCCGGACAACTAATGAAAAACTGTTTTTT	CATGGRTTNEKLFF
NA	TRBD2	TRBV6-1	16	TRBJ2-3	TGTGCCAGCAGTGAATGGGGACTAGCGGGAGTGGATACGCAGTATTTT	CASSEWGLAGVDTQYF
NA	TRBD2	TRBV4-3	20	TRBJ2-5	TGCGCCAGCAGCCAAGACCTACTAGCGGGGGCCGCGGGAGGGCAAGAGACCCAGTACTTC	CASSQDLLAGAAGGQETQYF
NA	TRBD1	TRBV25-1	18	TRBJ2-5	TGTGCCAGCAGTGACCCCCTCCCCCGGACAGGGGGCGGGGAGACCCAGTACTTC	CASSDPLPRTGGGETQYF
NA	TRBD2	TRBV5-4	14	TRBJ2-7	TGTGCCAGCAGCCCGGGACTAGTCCACCACGAGCAGTACTTC	CASSPGLVHHEQYF
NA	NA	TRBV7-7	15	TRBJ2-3	TGTGCTAGCAGCTTATTTTTGGGGGACACAGATACGCAGTATTTT	CASSLFLGDTDTQYF
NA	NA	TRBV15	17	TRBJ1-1	TGTGCCACCAGCAGAGATGGAGTCCCGGGGAGGAACACTGAAGCTTTCTTT	CATSRDGVPGRNTEAFF
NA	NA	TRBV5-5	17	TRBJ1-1	TGTGCCAGCAGCTTGGGACCTTACAGTGGGGGGAACACTGAAGCTTTCTTT	CASSLGPYSGGNTEAFF
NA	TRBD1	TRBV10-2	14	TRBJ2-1	TGCGCCACATACGACAGGGAAAACTACAATGAGCAGTTCTTC	CATYDRENYNEQFF
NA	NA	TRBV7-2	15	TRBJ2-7	TGTGCCAGCACAGGGAACCGGGACATACTCGAAGAGCAGTACTTC	CASTGNRDILEEQYF
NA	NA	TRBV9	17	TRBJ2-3	TGTGCCAGCAGCGTCAGTCCCGACGGGGGGCCCACAGATACGCAGTATTTT	CASSVSPDGGPTDTQYF
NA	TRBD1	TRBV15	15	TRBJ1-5	TGTGCCACCAGCAGGGACAGGGGGAGCAATCAGCCCCAGCATTTT	CATSRDRGSNQPQHF
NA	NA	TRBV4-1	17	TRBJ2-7	TGCGCCAGCAGCCAAGAATTCTCGCGGCTCTCCACCTACGAGCAGTACTTC	CASSQEFSRLSTYEQYF
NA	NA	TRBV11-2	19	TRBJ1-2	TGTGCCAGCAGCTCCCAACGGACCCAAACAGGAGGGGGAAACTATGGCTACACCTTC	CASSSQRTQTGGGNYGYTF
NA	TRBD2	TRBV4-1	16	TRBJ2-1	TGCGCCAGCAGCCAAGAAGCGGGAGGGCCCTACAATGAGCAGTTCTTC	CASSQEAGGPYNEQFF
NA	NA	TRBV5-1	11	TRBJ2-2	TGCGCCAGCAGCATAACCGGGGAGCTGTTTTTT	CASSITGELFF
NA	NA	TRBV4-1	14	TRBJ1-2	TGCGCCAGCAGCCAAGATGGGATAATCTATGGCTACACCTTC	CASSQDGIIYGYTF
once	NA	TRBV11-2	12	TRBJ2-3	TGTGCCAGCAGCCCACGGCGGGATACGCAGTATTTT	CASSPRRDTQYF
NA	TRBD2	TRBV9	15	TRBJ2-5	TGTGCCAGCAGCTACGCCGCGGGGGGTGGAGAGACCCAGTACTTC	CASSYAAGGGETQYF
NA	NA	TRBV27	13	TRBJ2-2	TGTGCCTCCGAGGGGCCACTTAGGGGGGAGCTGTTTTTT	CASEGPLRGELFF
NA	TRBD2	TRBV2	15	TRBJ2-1	TGTGCCAGCAGTGCACTAGCGGGGGGGCCCGATGAGCAGTTCTTC	CASSALAGGPDEQFF
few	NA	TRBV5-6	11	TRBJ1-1	TGTGCCAGCAGCTTGGCGGAGGTAGCTTTCTTT	CASSLAEVAFF
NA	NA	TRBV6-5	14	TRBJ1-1	TGTGCCAGCAGTTCCTCCGACAGTCTCACTGAAGCTTTCTTT	CASSSSDSLTEAFF
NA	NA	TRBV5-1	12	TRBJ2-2	TGCGCCAGCGGGGCGGTCACCGGGGAGCTGTTTTTT	CASGAVTGELFF
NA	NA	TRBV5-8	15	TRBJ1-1	TGTGCCAGCAGCTTACACTATACGGGGCACACTGAAGCTTTCTTT	CASSLHYTGHTEAFF
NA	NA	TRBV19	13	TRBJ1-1	TGTGCCAGTAGTATTGGAGGGACCACTGAAGCTTTCTTT	CASSIGGTTEAFF
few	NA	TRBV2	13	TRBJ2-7	TGTGCCAGCAGTGATGGGACGTCCTACGAGCAGTACTTC	CASSDGTSYEQYF
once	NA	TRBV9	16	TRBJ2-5	TGTGCCAGCAGCGTAGGATACCAGGGGGGTGGAGAGACCCAGTACTTC	CASSVGYQGGGETQYF
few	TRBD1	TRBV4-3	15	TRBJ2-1	TGCGCCAGCAGCCAATTGACAGGGTCCTACAATGAGCAGTTCTTC	CASSQLTGSYNEQFF
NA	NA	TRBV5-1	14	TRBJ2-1	TGCGCCAGCAGCTTGGCCGGGACCCCAGATGAGCAGTTCTTC	CASSLAGTPDEQFF
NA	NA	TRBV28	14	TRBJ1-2	TGTGCCAGCAGTTTTCCAGAAGCTAACTATGGCTACACCTTC	CASSFPEANYGYTF
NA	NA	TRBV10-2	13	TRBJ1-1	TGCGCCAGCGGCCGGGGACGGAACACTGAAGCTTTCTTT	CASGRGRNTEAFF
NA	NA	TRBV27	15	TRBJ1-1	TGTGCCAGCAGTTTAGGCCGTTCAGCGAACACTGAAGCTTTCTTT	CASSLGRSANTEAFF
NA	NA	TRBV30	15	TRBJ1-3	TGTGCCTGGAGAGCCAGGGCCTTATCTGGAAACACCATATATTTT	CAWRARALSGNTIYF